These T cell receptor beta chains were read from a single sample in a study of blood T cell repertoires in COVID-19. Produced via immunoSEQ multiplex PCR; TCRdb's table is partial and in-frame only. The sample holds some 97,000 clones; approximately 92% are singletons and the top ten take more than 5%. The sequenced sample was peripheral blood. The receptors were sampled from a man aged 70-80 years with acute or convalescent COVID-19. Both conserved end residues are part of each CDR3. D genes are given only for firm matches. Clone size is not always given. Where it is, it says once, few, many or a class for expanded clones.

CDR3,DNA,D,size,V,J
CASRQAGRTYNEQFF,TGTGCCAGTAGACAGGCGGGGCGAACCTACAATGAGCAGTTCTTC,-,-,TRBV19,TRBJ2-1
CASSLLGLAGYEQYF,TGTGCCAGCAGTTTACTGGGACTAGCGGGGTACGAGCAGTACTTC,TRBD2,once,TRBV27,TRBJ2-7
CASSSVGRGSTEAFF,TGCGCCAGCAGCTCCGTGGGCAGGGGAAGCACTGAAGCTTTCTTT,-,-,TRBV5-1,TRBJ1-1
CASSSLGGLADIQYF,TGTGCCAGCAGCTCCCTCGGGGGGCTAGCGGACATTCAGTACTTC,-,-,TRBV7-9,TRBJ2-4
CATLDGSSGANVLTF,TGTGCCACCCTAGACGGAAGCTCTGGGGCCAACGTCCTGACTTTC,-,-,TRBV19,TRBJ2-6
CASSTPGSYSGYTF,TGCGCCAGCAGTACCCCGGGATCCTATTCGGGCTACACCTTC,-,-,TRBV10-2,TRBJ1-2
CASSLLAYKGGEQYF,TGCGCCAGCAGCTTGTTGGCATATAAGGGAGGCGAGCAGTACTTC,-,-,TRBV5-1,TRBJ2-7
CASSLGERDHHNEQFF,TGTGCCAGCAGCTTAGGGGAGCGGGACCACCACAATGAGCAGTTCTTC,TRBD2,-,TRBV7-9,TRBJ2-1
CASSLSQGHQPQHF,TGTGCCAGCAGCTTATCACAGGGCCATCAGCCCCAGCATTTT,-,-,TRBV5-6,TRBJ1-5
CASSTPPGNTEAFF,TGTGCCAGCAGTACCCCCCCGGGGAACACTGAAGCTTTCTTT,-,-,TRBV6-5,TRBJ1-1
CASSPGQGYSYEQYF,TGTGCCAGCAGCCCCGGGCAGGGGTACTCCTACGAGCAGTACTTC,-,-,TRBV7-2,TRBJ2-7
CASSPRSGRSDEQYF,TGTGCCAGCAGCCCTCGGAGCGGGAGGAGCGACGAGCAGTACTTC,-,-,TRBV21-1,TRBJ2-7
CASSLPGTSGGVQGEQFF,TGTGCCAGCAGCCTGCCCGGGACTAGCGGGGGGGTACAGGGTGAGCAGTTCTTC,TRBD2,once,TRBV5-4,TRBJ2-1
CASRPTSGSLYEQYF,TGTGCCAGCAGGCCGACTAGCGGGAGTTTATACGAGCAGTACTTC,TRBD2,-,TRBV3-1/TRBV3-2,TRBJ2-7
CASSSRQGKGHGHNEKLFF,TGTGCCAGCAGCTCCCGACAGGGGAAGGGGCATGGGCATAATGAAAAACTGTTTTTT,TRBD1,-,TRBV5-4,TRBJ1-4
CASRDRDNRPQHF,TGTGCCAGTAGGGACAGGGACAATCGGCCCCAGCATTTT,TRBD1,-,TRBV19,TRBJ1-5
CASSLVREAVVGGYTF,TGTGCCAGCAGCTTAGTCCGGGAAGCGGTTGTTGGTGGCTACACCTTC,-,-,TRBV11-3,TRBJ1-2
CASSSTGSNQPQHF,TGTGCCAGCAGCTCAACAGGGAGCAATCAGCCCCAGCATTTT,-,once,TRBV9,TRBJ1-5
CASSLHGLFNEQFF,TGTGCCAGCAGTCTTCACGGACTATTCAATGAGCAGTTCTTC,-,-,TRBV6-5,TRBJ2-1
CASSSPGSDTQYF,TGTGCCAGCAGCTCCCCGGGATCGGATACGCAGTATTTT,-,-,TRBV11-3,TRBJ2-3
CASSPGTGGRRQETQYF,TGTGCCAGCAGCCCCGGGACAGGGGGCCGCAGGCAAGAGACCCAGTACTTC,TRBD1,once,TRBV6-2/TRBV6-3,TRBJ2-5
CASSGGNQPQHF,TGTGCCAGCAGTGGGGGGAATCAGCCCCAGCATTTT,-,few,TRBV5-4,TRBJ1-5
CASSTWVGGLGAEAFF,TGTGCCAGCAGCACCTGGGTGGGGGGGTTAGGCGCTGAAGCTTTCTTT,-,-,TRBV7-6,TRBJ1-1
CASSKGQVFDTQYF,TGTGCCAGCAGTAAGGGACAGGTGTTTGATACGCAGTATTTT,TRBD1,-,TRBV6-2/TRBV6-3,TRBJ2-3
CASSPTGQTSSYNSPLHF,TGTGCCAGCTCACCTACGGGACAGACGAGCTCCTATAATTCACCCCTCCACTTT,TRBD1,-,TRBV18,TRBJ1-6
CASSLTGQGYEQYF,TGCGCCAGCAGCTTAACGGGACAGGGCTACGAGCAGTACTTC,TRBD1,-,TRBV5-1,TRBJ2-7
CASSLWTATGGYEQYF,TGTGCCAGCAGCTTGTGGACGGCCACCGGGGGCTACGAGCAGTACTTC,-,-,TRBV5-5,TRBJ2-7
CASSVSPTATYGYTF,TGTGCCAGCAGCGTTTCCCCGACAGCTACTTATGGCTACACCTTC,-,-,TRBV9,TRBJ1-2
CASSPPRGSGTSGELFF,TGTGCCAGCAGTCCCCCTCGGGGTAGCGGGACTTCCGGGGAGCTGTTTTTT,TRBD2,-,TRBV27,TRBJ2-2
CASSISRTNEKLFF,TGTGCCAGTAGTATCTCGAGAACTAATGAAAAACTGTTTTTT,-,-,TRBV19,TRBJ1-4
CASSLPPTGGTTPLHF,TGTGCCAGCAGTTTACCCCCGACAGGGGGAACGACACCCCTCCACTTT,TRBD1,-,TRBV27,TRBJ1-6
CASSQGQGAGGYTF,TGTGCCAGCAGCCAAGGACAGGGGGCCGGTGGCTACACCTTC,TRBD1,-,TRBV4-2,TRBJ1-2
CASSYSGTRGAGYTF,TGTGCCAGCAGTTATAGTGGGACGCGGGGGGCAGGCTACACCTTC,-,-,TRBV6-5,TRBJ1-2
CASSLEREAHGYTF,TGTGCCAGCAGCTTGGAAAGAGAGGCCCATGGCTACACCTTC,-,-,TRBV7-9,TRBJ1-2
CAWRGTGLYSPLHF,TGTGCCTGGAGAGGGACAGGGCTTTATTCACCCCTCCACTTT,TRBD1,-,TRBV30,TRBJ1-6
CASSHLFRREGQETQYF,TGTGCCAGCAGCCATTTGTTTCGCAGGGAGGGCCAAGAGACCCAGTACTTC,TRBD2,-,TRBV3-1/TRBV3-2,TRBJ2-5
CASSRLYNEQFF,TGTGCCAGCAGCCGACTCTACAATGAGCAGTTCTTC,-,-,TRBV7-9,TRBJ2-1
CASSERGVRGELFF,TGTGCCAGCAGTGAACGCGGGGTTAGGGGGGAGCTGTTTTTT,-,-,TRBV2,TRBJ2-2
CATSLRTDLGYTF,TGTGCCACCAGCCTCCGGACAGATCTGGGCTACACCTTC,-,once,TRBV15,TRBJ1-2
CASSQDLSGWGTEAFF,TGTGCCAGCAGCCAAGATTTGTCAGGGTGGGGCACTGAAGCTTTCTTT,-,-,TRBV3-1/TRBV3-2,TRBJ1-1